This passage covers 21 T cell receptor beta chains from one sample sequenced in a study of OX40 agonist ivuxolimab in advanced cancers. To prepare the library, the immunoSEQ multiplex PCR assay was applied. The table was pulled from immuneACCESS by TCRdb, which kept in-frame rearrangements only. Such tables lose some clones; where checked, under half of the loss comes from unresolved V genes, and the rest has no known cause. The sample includes about 22,000 clones, with approximately 88% observed a single time. The leading ten clones occupy roughly 34% of the sample. Sample: CD4+ or CD8+ T cells sorted from blood, taken in a trial of the OX40 agonist ivuxolimab. The receptors come from an adult with an advanced solid tumor such as melanoma, head and neck, liver or kidney cancer.

The rearrangement joins TRBV7-9 to TRBJ2-5; the match to TRBD1 covers 10 bases. The J call may not be correct, given that the DNA end is closer to TRBJ2-7. This CDR3 region has 15 residues. CDR1 is SEHNR and CDR2 is FQNEAQ in the germline V gene (reference sequence). CDR3 residues: CASQPPGQGIHEQYF. The CDR3 coding sequence is TGTGCCAGCCAACCACCGGGACAGGGGATCCACGAGCAGTACTTC.

The chain is built from TRBV27 and TRBJ1-1; the D gene is possibly TRBD1 (5 bases). V was pared by 7 bases and J by 5 bases, with 14 bases between. CDR3 size: 13 residues. Per the germline V gene, CDR1 is MNHEY and CDR2 is SMNVEV (reference sequence). CDR3 protein: CASISGGLTEAFF. The CDR3 DNA follows: TGTGCCAGCATCAGTGGGGGGTTGACTGAAGCTTTCTTT.

The V call is TRBV9, the J call TRBJ2-2, with 7 bases lining up with TRBD2. The germline V gene encodes CDR1 SGDLS and CDR2 YYNGEE. The CDR3 is 15 residues long. The J segment lost 5 bases and the V segment lost 4 bases, leaving 8 bases of the junction unmatched. The CDR3 coding sequence is TGTGCCAGCAGCCCCCGCTTGGGAGGGACCGGGGAGCTGTTTTTT. It is translated as CASSPRLGGTGELFF.

The J gene is TRBJ2-7, the V gene TRBV4-1; D gene uncertain. CDR1 is MGHRA, CDR2 YSYEKL, per germline. Deletions cut 2 bases from V and 2 bases from J, with 13 bases between. The CDR3 runs to 15 residues. CDR3 residues: CASSQRPDGTYEQYF. The CDR3 nucleotides are TGCGCCAGCAGCCAACGACCGGACGGAACCTACGAGCAGTACTTC.

The chain combines TRBV10-3 with TRBJ2-7, with 8 bases fitting TRBD2. The CDR3 sequence is 15 residues long. The trim removed 0 bases at V and 3 bases at J, leaving 4 bases unmatched. Germline values: CDR1 ENHRY, CDR2 SYGVKD. CDR3 DNA sequence: TGTGCCATCAGTGAGTCGGCGGGAGGTGGCTACGAGCAGTACTTC. This sequence encodes CAISESAGGGYEQYF.

By proportion, this clone is medium-sized. This chain uses TRBV7-6 with TRBJ2-7, with D unclear. CDR1 and CDR2 from the germline V gene are SGHVS and FNYEAQ. The CDR3 runs 14 residues. V dropped 4 bases and J dropped 5 bases, with 15 bases sitting between them. Written as DNA, the CDR3 is TGTGCCAGCAGCTCCGGCCGAGGTTACGACGAGCAGTACTTC. Its protein is CASSSGRGYDEQYF.

The rearrangement joins TRBV25-1 to TRBJ1-1, with D hard to call. The germline V gene has CDR1 MGHDK and CDR2 SYGVNS. CDR3 length: 12 residues. Trimming took 8 bases from V and 3 from J, leaving 10 bases between them. In nucleotides, the CDR3 is TGTGCCAGCTCGAAGGGATACACTGAAGCTTTCTTT. This encodes CASSKGYTEAFF.

The V call is TRBV10-2, the J call TRBJ2-1; TRBD2 aligns across 10 bases. J lost 8 bases, V lost 2 bases, and 6 bases had no gene match. The CDR3 sequence is 15 residues long. Germline V lookup: CDR1 WSHSY, CDR2 SAAADI. The DNA for the CDR3 is TGCGCCAGCAGTGAGACTAGCGGGATGTTGTATGAGCAGTTCTTC. Encoded protein: CASSETSGMLYEQFF.

The J gene is TRBJ2-1, the V gene TRBV6-4; 8 positions agree with TRBD1. The trim removed 4 bases at V and 8 bases at J, leaving 10 bases unmatched. CDR3 size: 15 residues. Germline V gives CDR1 MRHNA, CDR2 SNTAGT. CDR3 DNA: TGTGCCAGCAGTGTAGGACAGGGTACAGTCGATGAGCAGTTCTTC. Translated: CASSVGQGTVDEQFF.

The rearrangement joins TRBV7-9 to TRBJ2-5; 11 nucleotides align to TRBD2. CDR3 length: 16 amino acids. Trimming removed 5 bases from V and 3 bases from J; junction bases left unmatched: 8. Germline V gene lookup returns CDR1 SEHNR and CDR2 FQNEAQ (reference sequence). CDR3 protein: CASSLKQGLAEETQYF. The CDR3 region has the DNA TGTGCCAGCAGCCTTAAACAGGGACTAGCGGAAGAGACCCAGTACTTC.

The rearrangement joins TRBV6-6 to TRBJ2-1, with TRBD2 identical over 11 bases. The trim removed 2 bases at V and 3 bases at J, leaving 0 bases unmatched. The CDR3 runs 15 residues. The germline gives CDR1 MNHNY, CDR2 SVGAGI (reference sequence). The CDR3 is CASSYGLAGYNEQFF. As DNA, the CDR3 is TGTGCCAGCAGTTACGGACTAGCGGGCTACAATGAGCAGTTCTTC.

This chain links TRBV28 with TRBJ1-2; D perhaps matches TRBD1 (6 bases). The V and J ends lost 5 bases and 8 bases respectively, with 9 bases between them. The V gene's germline CDR1 is MDHEN and CDR2 SYDVKM. CDR3 length equals 11 residues. The CDR3 is CASSRGGGYTF. CDR3 bases: TGTGCCAGCAGTAGAGGGGGGGGCTACACCTTC.

This clone was counted a few times. The rearrangement links TRBV29-1 to TRBJ2-1; 11 positions agree with TRBD2. CDR3 length: 14 residues. Unmatched junction bases numbered 0, after V lost 1 base and J lost 4 bases. Germline lookup yields CDR1 SQVTM and CDR2 ANQGSEA. The CDR3 DNA reads TGCAGCGTTGAAGGACTAGCGGGATACAATGAGCAGTTCTTC. It specifies CSVEGLAGYNEQFF.

The chain is built from TRBV28 and TRBJ2-3; D is uncertain. The CDR3 is made up of 14 amino acids. From germline, CDR1 is MDHEN and CDR2 SYDVKM. V lost 3 bases and J lost 1, with 8 bases in between. CDR3 residues: CASSFDRRTDTQYF. The DNA for the CDR3 is TGTGCCAGCAGTTTCGACCGGCGCACAGATACGCAGTATTTT.

This clone was observed a few times. The chain is built from TRBV9 and TRBJ2-7; 10 positions match TRBD2. Losses at the gene ends were 4 bases for V and 3 bases for J; bases not matched to a gene: 7. The length of the CDR3 is 15 residues. Per germline, CDR1 SGDLS and CDR2 YYNGEE. The CDR3 nucleotides read TGTGCCAGCAGCAGCCTCTCTAGCGGGAGCTACGAGCAGTACTTC. This translates into CASSSLSSGSYEQYF.

The chain couples TRBV9 to TRBJ1-1; the D is unclear. The length of the CDR3 is 13 residues. Trimming cost V 0 bases and J 4 bases, with 7 bases left between them. Germline V CDR1 and CDR2: SGDLS, YYNGEE. CDR3 residues: CASSVGGFTEAFF. In DNA, the CDR3 is TGTGCCAGCAGCGTAGGCGGTTTCACTGAAGCTTTCTTT.

The rearrangement links TRBV7-9 to TRBJ2-5; 7 positions match TRBD1. Germline values: CDR1 SEHNR, CDR2 FQNEAQ (reference sequence). This CDR3 contains 15 residues. The V and J ends lost 8 bases and 3 bases, in that order; junction bases with no gene match: 12. CDR3 sequence: CASLPPLQGKETQYF. The CDR3 DNA is TGTGCCAGCTTACCTCCACTACAGGGGAAAGAGACCCAGTACTTC. Full variable domain (outside the CDR3, taken from reference TRBV7-9 and TRBJ2-5): DTGVSQNPRHKITKRGQNVTFRCDPISEHNRLYWYRQTLGQGPEFLTYFQNEAQLEKSRLLSDRFSAERPKGSFSTLEIQRTEQGDSAMYLCASLPPLQGKETQYFGPGTRLLVL.

V usage is TRBV7-9 and J usage is TRBJ2-7, with a weak D call TRBD1 (6 bases). Trimming took 2 bases from V and 4 from J, leaving 18 bases between them. Germline V gene sequence: CDR1 SEHNR, CDR2 FQNEAQ (reference sequence). The CDR3 runs 16 residues. The CDR3 DNA is TGTGCCAGCAGCTTATCGGCAGGGGCCGGGGCTTACGAGCAGTACTTC. This codes for CASSLSAGAGAYEQYF.

DNA for the CDR3: TGCGCCAGCAGCCAAGGGCTAGCGGGAGGCCGAGAGCAGTTCTTC. Translated, it gives CASSQGLAGGREQFF. The chain is built from TRBV4-1 and TRBJ2-1; the match to TRBD2 covers 11 bases. CDR3 length: 15 amino acids. Germline CDR1 MGHRA, CDR2 YSYEKL. Losses at the gene ends were 1 base for V and 10 bases for J; bases not matched to a gene: 6.

The chain joins TRBV28 to TRBJ2-2, with D perhaps TRBD2 (5 bases). This CDR3 is 15 amino acids long. Germline CDR1 MDHEN, CDR2 SYDVKM. The V end was cut by 0 bases, the J end by 2 bases, with 7 bases between. The chain's CDR3 is CASSLWGVNTGELFF. CDR3 DNA: TGTGCCAGCAGTTTATGGGGAGTTAACACCGGGGAGCTGTTTTTT.

This clone showed up just a few times. The chain carries TRBV13 and TRBJ2-1; D is perhaps TRBD1 or TRBD2 (5 bases each). The germline gives CDR1 PRHDT, CDR2 FYEKMQ (reference sequence). V dropped 2 bases and J dropped 0 bases, with 14 bases sitting between them. CDR3 length equals 17 residues. In nucleotides, the CDR3 is TGTGCCAGCAGCTTACACATAGGGGAGTTCTCCTACAATGAGCAGTTCTTC. Amino acids: CASSLHIGEFSYNEQFF.